This T cell receptor beta chain was captured by sequencing in a study of early T cells in non-severe SARS-CoV-2 infection. About the research overall: Chains were not paired, and sequencing was done on bulk RNA from unsorted whole blood. Findings and limits, study-wide: VDJdb-based matching was biased toward anti-spike CD8 responses and missed private and CD4 specificities.

Unique molecular identifiers were attached to individual cDNA molecules. TCRdb reprocessed the 5' RACE reads with MiXCR, giving one entry per CDR3 protein. The sample shows more than 65,000 distinct CDR3 sequences, about 4.6% of them seen only once. CDR3 length equals 15 residues. Germline assignment: CDR1 SGHTA and CDR2 FQGNSA. Trimming pared 5 bases from V and 0 bases from J, leaving 12 bases between. This clonotype was observed a few times. Antigen unknown. The chain carries TRBV7-2 and TRBJ2-3; TRBD1 is a possible D gene (5 bases). The TCR comes from an adult who was a healthcare worker with PCR-confirmed SARS-CoV-2 infection or an uninfected control (not recorded which). The donor label of this sample is uncertain. This material consisted of whole blood, taken at baseline. The CDR3 loop is CASSPRGSSTDTQYF. DNA of the CDR3: TGTGCCAGCAGCCCTAGGGGCTCGAGCACAGATACGCAGTATTTT.